This T cell receptor (beta chain) was sequenced during a study of shared clonotypes between healthy human individuals. In the study overall: Per-donor plates numbered three CD4 naive, three CD4 memory, two CD8 naive and one CD8 memory.

V shed 7 bases and J shed 0 bases, with 16 bases lying between them. The germline CDR1 and CDR2 sequences are MDHEN and SYDVKM. The CDR3 extends over 16 amino acids. Points on this clone: Its antigen is not known.

General study results and limits: The study generally estimated greater richness for naive than memory subsets. What limited the represented genetic and exposure-history diversity was the small number of donors. Clonotypes which were not shared had lower generation probabilities than clonotypes that all four donors shared.

CD45RO-negative cells were positively selected for CCR7, leaving out terminally differentiated effector memory CD45RA+ cells. Assay used: immunoSEQ multiplex PCR; TCRdb lists only in-frame clones, some missing. This table has around 2.1 million clones, around 93% appearing once. Sequenced material: naive CD8+ T cells from PBMCs. The rearrangement joins TRBV28 to TRBJ1-3, with D tentatively TRBD1 (5 bases). This clonotype originated in a man aged 18 to 30 in good health. Some clones in this sample may be carry-over from other donors' samples. CDR3 residues: CASISGPRTSGNTIYF. DNA of the CDR3: TGTGCCAGCATTTCGGGACCCCGGACCTCTGGAAACACCATATATTTT.